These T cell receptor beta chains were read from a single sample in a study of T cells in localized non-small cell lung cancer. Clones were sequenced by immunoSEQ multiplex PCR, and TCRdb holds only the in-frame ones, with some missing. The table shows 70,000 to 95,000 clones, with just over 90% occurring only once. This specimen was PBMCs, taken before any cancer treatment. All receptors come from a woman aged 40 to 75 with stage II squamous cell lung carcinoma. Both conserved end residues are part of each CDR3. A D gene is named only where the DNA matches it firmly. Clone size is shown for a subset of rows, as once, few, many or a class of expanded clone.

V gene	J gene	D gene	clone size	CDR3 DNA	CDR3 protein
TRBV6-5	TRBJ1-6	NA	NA	TGTGCCAGCAGTTTACAGGGCGCCCTATTTAATTCACCCCTCCACTTT	CASSLQGALFNSPLHF
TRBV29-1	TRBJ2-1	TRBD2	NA	TGCAGCGTTGAAGAGGGCCCAGCGGGGGCCCCTTACAATGAGCAGTTCTTC	CSVEEGPAGAPYNEQFF
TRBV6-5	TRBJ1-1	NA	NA	TGTGCCAGTCAGGAGCGGGGGGTCTGGGGTGAAGCTTTCTTT	CASQERGVWGEAFF
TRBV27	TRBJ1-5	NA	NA	TGTGCCAGCAGCAAACAGGGTCGCAATCAGCCCCAGCATTTT	CASSKQGRNQPQHF
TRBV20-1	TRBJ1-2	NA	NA	TGCAGTGCTATACAGGGCGATGGCTACACCTTC	CSAIQGDGYTF
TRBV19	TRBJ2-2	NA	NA	TGTGCCAGTAGTATAGAGGCAGGGGACCACGGGGAGCTGTTTTTT	CASSIEAGDHGELFF
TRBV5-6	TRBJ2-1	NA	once	TGTGCCAGCACCTTGACAGGCACCTACAATGAGCAGTTCTTC	CASTLTGTYNEQFF
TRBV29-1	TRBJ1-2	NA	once	TGCAGCGTCGAATCCCCCCAGCCTAACTATGGCTACACCTTC	CSVESPQPNYGYTF
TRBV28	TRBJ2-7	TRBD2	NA	TGTGCCAGCAGCCCATTAGGGCTAGCGGGGGGAGAGCAGTACTTC	CASSPLGLAGGEQYF
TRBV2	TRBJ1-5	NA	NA	TGTGCCAGCAGTGAATCGCAGTTTGGGACCCAGCATTTT	CASSESQFGTQHF
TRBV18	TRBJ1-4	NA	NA	TGTGCCAGCTCACCACTCACTGGACCGGCAACTAATGAAAAACTGTTTTTT	CASSPLTGPATNEKLFF
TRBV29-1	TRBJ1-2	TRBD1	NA	TGCAGCGTTGAAGACCGGGACAGGGCTAAACTTTTTGGCTATGGCTACACCTTC	CSVEDRDRAKLFGYGYTF
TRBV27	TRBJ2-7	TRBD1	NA	TGTGCCAGCCAGGGACAGGGGCGCGAGCAGTACTTC	CASQGQGREQYF
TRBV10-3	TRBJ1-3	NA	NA	TGTGCCATCAGGGAGCTGGCAGGGACTGGAAACACCATATATTTT	CAIRELAGTGNTIYF
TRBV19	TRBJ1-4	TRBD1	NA	TGTGCCAGTAGTCCGGGACAGGGTACTAATGAAAAACTGTTTTTT	CASSPGQGTNEKLFF
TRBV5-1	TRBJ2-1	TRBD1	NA	TGCGCCAGCAGCTCCGGGACAGGAGTTTACAATGAGCAGTTCTTC	CASSSGTGVYNEQFF
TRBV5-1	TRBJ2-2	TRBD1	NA	TGCGCCAGCAGCCTAGGGACAGGGGCCGGGGAGCTGTTTTTT	CASSLGTGAGELFF
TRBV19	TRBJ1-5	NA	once	TGTGCCAGTAGTACCGGACCAAGCAATCAGCCCCAGCATTTT	CASSTGPSNQPQHF
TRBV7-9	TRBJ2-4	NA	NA	TGTGCCAGCAGCTTGGCTCGCGGGGTAGCGGCCAAAAACATTCAGTACTTC	CASSLARGVAAKNIQYF
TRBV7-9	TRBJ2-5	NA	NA	TGTGCCAGCAGCCTAAGGGACACTACGAAAGAGACCCAGTACTTC	CASSLRDTTKETQYF
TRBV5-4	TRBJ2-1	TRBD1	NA	TGTGCCAGCAGCTTGCATGAGGGGGCCGAGTTCTTC	CASSLHEGAEFF
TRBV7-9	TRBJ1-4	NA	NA	TGTGCCAGCAGCTTAGTTCCCTCAGGGAATGAAAAACTGTTTTTT	CASSLVPSGNEKLFF
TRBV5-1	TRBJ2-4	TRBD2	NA	TGCGCCAGCACCCCTCGGGAGGGTGGAAACATTCAGTACTTC	CASTPREGGNIQYF
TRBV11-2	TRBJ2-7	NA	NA	TGTGCCAGCACCAATCCCCCCGGGAGCGAGCAGTACTTC	CASTNPPGSEQYF
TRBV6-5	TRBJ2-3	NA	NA	TGTGCCAGCCTAAATCAGGGTACGCAGTATTTT	CASLNQGTQYF
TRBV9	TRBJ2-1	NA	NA	TGTGCCAGCAGCGCTCGGGGGGCCCAAGGCGGAGAGCAGTTCTTC	CASSARGAQGGEQFF
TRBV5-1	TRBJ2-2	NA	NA	TGCGCCAGCTCCCGAGGGAGCGCTACTGTTAACGGGGAGCTGTTTTTT	CASSRGSATVNGELFF
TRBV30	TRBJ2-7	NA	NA	TGTGCCTGGAGTATCTCCGTTGAGCAGTACTTC	CAWSISVEQYF
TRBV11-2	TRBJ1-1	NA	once	TGTGCCAGCAGCTCACGGAGAAACACTGAAGCTTTCTTT	CASSSRRNTEAFF
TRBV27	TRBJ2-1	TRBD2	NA	TGTGCCAGCAATCCTTACCGGGAGGGCCACTACAATGAGCAGTTCTTC	CASNPYREGHYNEQFF
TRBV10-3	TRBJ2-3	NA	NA	TGTGCCACGAATGAAGTTACGCAGTATTTT	CATNEVTQYF
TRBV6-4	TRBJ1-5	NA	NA	TGTGCCAGCAGTGACTCTATGGGGGCGAGTCAGCCCCAGCATTTT	CASSDSMGASQPQHF
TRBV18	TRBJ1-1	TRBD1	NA	TGTGCCAGCTCACCTACGGGACAGATTTACACTGAAGCTTTCTTT	CASSPTGQIYTEAFF
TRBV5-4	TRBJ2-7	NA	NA	TGTGCCAGCAGCTTGGCCCAGGGAATCCGCTGGGAGCAGTACTTC	CASSLAQGIRWEQYF
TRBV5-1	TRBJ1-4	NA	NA	TGCGCCAGCAGCTTGGGGACAAATAGAGGGCGAGAAAAACTGTTTTTT	CASSLGTNRGREKLFF
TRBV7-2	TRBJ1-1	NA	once	TGTGCCAGCAGCTTAGATAGGCAGGGACACATGAACACTGAAGCTTTCTTT	CASSLDRQGHMNTEAFF
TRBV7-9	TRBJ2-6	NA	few	TGCGCTCTGAGGCGGGAAAGCTCTGGGGCCAACGTCCTGACTTTC	CALRRESSGANVLTF
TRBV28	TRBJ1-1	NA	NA	TGTGCCAGTCTTTCGTCAGGGCGAAACACTGAAGCTTTCTTT	CASLSSGRNTEAFF
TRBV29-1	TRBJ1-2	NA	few	TGCAGCGTTGAAGATTGGGCAGGGGACTATGGCTACACCTTC	CSVEDWAGDYGYTF
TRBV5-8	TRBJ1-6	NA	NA	TGTGCCAGCAGGAGTTTGGGGGCCTCGGAGAGGAATAATTCACCCCTCCACTTT	CASRSLGASERNNSPLHF
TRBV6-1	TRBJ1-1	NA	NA	TGTGCCAGCACCCCGGGGTGGACAGTGAACACTGAAGCTTTCTTT	CASTPGWTVNTEAFF
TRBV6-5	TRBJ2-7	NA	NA	TGTGCCAGCAGCCCCAGGCCGAGGGGCGCCTACGAGCAGTACTTC	CASSPRPRGAYEQYF
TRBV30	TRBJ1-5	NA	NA	TGTGCCTGGAGTTTTGGGTCAGGGGTATTCCGACATAGCAATCAGCCCCAGCATTTT	CAWSFGSGVFRHSNQPQHF
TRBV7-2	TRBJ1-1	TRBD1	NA	TGTGCCAGCAGGCGGACAGGGATGGGCACTGAAGCTTTCTTT	CASRRTGMGTEAFF
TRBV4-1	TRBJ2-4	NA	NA	TGCGCCAGCAGCCAAGATCTGGGGACGGGGAGGGCCAAAAACATTCAGTACTTC	CASSQDLGTGRAKNIQYF
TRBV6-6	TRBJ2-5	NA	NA	TGTGCCAGCAGCCTTCAAGAGACCCAGTACTTC	CASSLQETQYF
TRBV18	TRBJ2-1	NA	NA	TGTGCCAGCTCACCGGACTCAAGGGAGCAGTTCTTC	CASSPDSREQFF
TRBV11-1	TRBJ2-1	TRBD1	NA	TGTGCCAGCAGCTTGAGAGGACAGGGAGGCGATGAGCAGTTCTTC	CASSLRGQGGDEQFF
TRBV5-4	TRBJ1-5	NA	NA	TGTGCCAGCAGCGCCGGGATAAATCAGCCCCAGCATTTT	CASSAGINQPQHF
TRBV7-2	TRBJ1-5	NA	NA	TGTGCCAGCAGCTCACAGGTGGGGAATCAGCCCCAGCATTTT	CASSSQVGNQPQHF
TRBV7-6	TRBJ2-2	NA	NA	TGTGCCAGCAGCTCGAGGGCCGGGGAGCTGTTTTTT	CASSSRAGELFF